This note documents a single T cell receptor (beta chain) sequence. The clone's antigen remains unknown. The junction shows a germline mismatch at one end, possibly a read error. Library preparation used RT-PCR. The listed sequencing device is Illumina HiSeq 2500. TCRdb passed the public sequencing reads through fastp at Q25 and MiXCR, retaining productive beta sequences. Identical CDR3 proteins give one entry, which carries the most common genes and DNA. This sample is represented by hundreds of thousands of distinct CDR3 sequences; less than 20% of them were singletons. 11% of the sample comes from the top ten. From the cysteine up to the phenylalanine, the CDR3 has a length of 14 residues. Only the CDR3 DNA is retained, 42 bases long and in frame from the first base. The germline V gene gives CDR1 as KGHDR and CDR2 as SFDVKD. This sample is part of a study of response to subunit inactivated influenza vaccine listed by TCRdb under 2018. About the investigation overall: Deep quantitative T cell receptor repertoire profiling was used in the study to track responses to a trivalent subunit inactivated influenza vaccine.

What the work shows at the level of the full study, not this receptor alone: The authors suggested that each seasonal influenza vaccination may recruit only a limited number of new T cells.

This chain joins TRBV24-1 to TRBJ2-3; TRBD2 fits 7 bases in the junction. This receptor was obtained from a middle-aged man who received an inactivated influenza vaccine. Donor details come from another sample of the same person, matched by shared clones. This material consisted of PBMCs from blood, taken 11 to 12 days after vaccination. DNA sequence: TGTGCCACCACTAGCGGAATGAGGGCAGACACGCGGTATTTT. This codes for CATTSGMRADTRYF.